Listed below are T cell receptor beta chains from one sample, sequenced in a study of type 1 regulatory T cells. The antigens these receptors bind are not known. TCRdb reprocessed the reads via MiXCR and lists one record per CDR3 protein. Here the sample spans fewer than 30,000 distinct CDR3 sequences, over 60% being singletons. The sequenced material came from cultured T cells, either the whole culture or a sorted T cell fraction (not recorded which). These receptors were obtained from a human donor in good health. CDR3s include the opening cysteine and the closing phenylalanine or tryptophan. D genes are given only for firm matches. The size of a clone is reported for some rows only, either as once, few or many, or as a class for expanded clones.

clone size,J gene,V gene,D gene,CDR3 protein,CDR3 DNA
few,TRBJ1-1,TRBV7-9,NA,CASSSWGGNTEAFF,TGTGCCAGCAGCTCGTGGGGAGGGAACACTGAAGCTTTCTTT
NA,TRBJ1-4,TRBV3-1,NA,CASSHARTGNRGEKLFF,TGTGCCAGCAGCCATGCCAGGACGGGGAATCGGGGTGAAAAACTGTTTTTT
NA,TRBJ1-1,TRBV20-1,TRBD1,CSARDDRTGALAFF,TGCAGTGCTAGAGACGACCGGACAGGGGCTTTAGCTTTCTTT
NA,TRBJ2-5,TRBV5-5,NA,CASSLVRTEETQYF,TGTGCCAGCAGCTTGGTTAGGACCGAAGAGACCCAGTACTTC
NA,TRBJ2-2,TRBV5-1,NA,CASNLRGTVNTRELFF,TGCGCCAGCAACCTTCGGGGGACAGTGAACACCCGGGAGCTGTTTTTT
NA,TRBJ2-1,TRBV2,NA,CASSEAPPGTAPNEQFF,TGTGCCAGCAGTGAAGCGCCCCCTGGTACGGCTCCCAATGAGCAGTTCTTC
NA,TRBJ2-1,TRBV20-1,TRBD2,CSAREATSGGAWGPNEQFF,TGCAGTGCTAGAGAAGCGACTAGCGGGGGGGCCTGGGGCCCCAATGAGCAGTTCTTC
NA,TRBJ2-1,TRBV7-2,NA,CASSVVGGGGNEQFF,TGTGCCAGCAGCGTAGTGGGGGGCGGGGGCAATGAGCAGTTCTTC
NA,TRBJ2-5,TRBV20-1,TRBD2,CSAVGGLGKKETQYF,TGCAGTGCCGTCGGGGGGTTAGGGAAAAAAGAGACCCAGTACTTC
NA,TRBJ2-1,TRBV5-1,TRBD2,CASTIRTSGSNEQFF,TGCGCCAGCACGATCAGGACTAGCGGTTCCAATGAGCAGTTCTTC
NA,TRBJ2-3,TRBV5-1,NA,CASSLGAAGPTDTQYF,TGCGCCAGCAGCTTGGGGGCCGCGGGCCCCACAGATACGCAGTATTTT
NA,TRBJ1-2,TRBV2,NA,CASSKRDYGYTF,TGTGCCAGCAGCAAGCGCGACTATGGCTACACCTTC
once,TRBJ1-2,TRBV27,TRBD1,CASSLGQGRFYGYTF,TGTGCCAGCAGTTTAGGACAGGGCCGGTTCTATGGCTACACCTTC
few,TRBJ2-3,TRBV14,TRBD1,CASSPGTGTDTQYF,TGTGCCAGCAGCCCCGGGACAGGCACAGATACGCAGTATTTT
NA,TRBJ2-3,TRBV20-1,NA,CSARIGSTDTQYF,TGCAGTGCTAGAATAGGGAGCACAGATACGCAGTATTTT
NA,TRBJ2-2,TRBV19,NA,CASSTKNSNTGELFF,TGTGCCAGTTCTACCAAGAATTCGAACACCGGGGAGCTGTTTTTT
NA,TRBJ2-3,TRBV3-1,TRBD2,CASSHPYSGGVTDTQYF,TGTGCCAGCAGCCACCCCTATAGCGGGGGGGTTACAGATACGCAGTATTTT
NA,TRBJ2-4,TRBV5-1,TRBD2,CASSLTSGAKNIQYF,TGCGCCAGCAGCTTGACTAGCGGGGCCAAAAACATTCAGTACTTC
NA,TRBJ2-5,TRBV4-2,NA,CASSCPIPTQYF,TGTGCCAGCAGCTGTCCTATTCCGACCCAGTACTTC
NA,TRBJ2-7,TRBV18,NA,CASSPGGVRREQYF,TGTGCCAGCTCACCCGGTGGCGTCCGGCGGGAGCAGTACTTC
NA,TRBJ1-1,TRBV6-2/TRBV6-3,NA,CATREQGLRPTEAFF,TGTGCCACCCGGGAACAGGGACTCCGACCCACTGAAGCTTTCTTT
NA,TRBJ2-3,TRBV6-6,NA,CASSYSGLSTDTQYF,TGTGCCAGCAGTTACTCCGGGCTGAGTACAGATACGCAGTATTTT
NA,TRBJ2-1,TRBV2,NA,CASSVTTHEQFF,TGTGCCAGCAGTGTGACTACCCATGAGCAGTTCTTC
few,TRBJ1-2,TRBV7-8,NA,CASSPIRGQGYTF,TGTGCCAGCAGCCCAATACGGGGCCAAGGCTACACCTTC
NA,TRBJ2-2,TRBV7-6,NA,CASSPLTLGDTGELFF,TGTGCCAGCAGCCCCCTCACGCTCGGGGACACCGGGGAGCTGTTTTTT
NA,TRBJ1-1,TRBV20-1,NA,CSARYGTANTEAFF,TGCAGTGCTAGATACGGGACCGCGAACACTGAAGCTTTCTTT
NA,TRBJ1-1,TRBV12-5,NA,CASGLSNTEAFF,TGTGCTAGTGGTTTGTCTAACACTGAAGCTTTCTTT
NA,TRBJ2-5,TRBV7-2,NA,CASSLVGARVQETQYF,TGTGCCAGCAGCTTAGTAGGGGCCAGGGTACAAGAGACCCAGTACTTC
NA,TRBJ1-1,TRBV12-3/TRBV12-4,NA,CASRLLQGTEAFF,TGTGCCAGCAGACTTCTGCAGGGGACTGAAGCTTTCTTT
NA,TRBJ1-2,TRBV3-1,NA,CASSQYTGREGNYGYTF,TGTGCCAGCAGCCAATATACGGGGAGGGAAGGTAACTATGGCTACACCTTC
once,TRBJ1-5,TRBV11-2,NA,CASSLQNNQPQHF,TGTGCCAGCAGCTTACAGAACAATCAGCCCCAGCATTTT
NA,TRBJ2-7,TRBV29-1,NA,CSVGADDHPYEQYF,TGCAGCGTTGGCGCAGACGACCACCCCTACGAGCAGTACTTC
NA,TRBJ2-7,TRBV29-1,NA,CSVGQVLYEQYF,TGCAGCGTTGGCCAGGTACTATACGAGCAGTACTTC
NA,TRBJ2-7,TRBV7-9,TRBD1,CASSLRTGDSYEQYF,TGTGCCAGCAGCTTAAGGACAGGGGACTCCTACGAGCAGTACTTC
once,TRBJ1-1,TRBV29-1,TRBD1,CSVSTGVRAFF,TGCAGCGTTTCTACAGGGGTCCGGGCTTTCTTT